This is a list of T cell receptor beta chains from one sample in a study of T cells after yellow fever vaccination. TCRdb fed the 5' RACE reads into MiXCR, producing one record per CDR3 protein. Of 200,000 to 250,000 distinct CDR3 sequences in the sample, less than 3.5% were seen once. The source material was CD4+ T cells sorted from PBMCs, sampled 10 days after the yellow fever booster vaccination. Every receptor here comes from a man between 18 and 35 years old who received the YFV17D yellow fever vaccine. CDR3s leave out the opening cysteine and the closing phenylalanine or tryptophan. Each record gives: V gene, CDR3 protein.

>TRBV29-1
SVERVGAEAF
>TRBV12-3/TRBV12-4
ASSFTMASTEAF
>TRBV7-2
ASSGRGGRAAF
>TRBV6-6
ATLVRGWGNTEAF
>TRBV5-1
ASSREPDRAYEQY
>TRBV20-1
SAPTSDSTYEQY
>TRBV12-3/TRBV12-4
ASTIPPLNTEAF
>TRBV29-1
SAKRRDGLNTEAF
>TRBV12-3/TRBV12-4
ASSTRYGELF
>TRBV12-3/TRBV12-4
ASSLALMNTEAF
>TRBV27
ASSPRWAHGYT
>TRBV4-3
ASSPQGADTGELF
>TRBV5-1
ASSPQGKEQY
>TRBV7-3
ASSGDFTDTQY
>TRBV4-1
ASSQVRGITGELF
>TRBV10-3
AIRVSDTQY
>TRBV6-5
ASRRATEVYYGYT
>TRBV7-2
ASSLWGQGQEQY
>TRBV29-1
SVERDRGKDEQY
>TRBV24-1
ATSDSASGGEITQY
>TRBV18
ASSPPIGRDPYGYT
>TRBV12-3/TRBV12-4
ASSGRGNTDTQY
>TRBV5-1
ASSTRGAFNEKLF
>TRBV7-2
ASSPYSGELF
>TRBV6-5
ASGKTYEQY
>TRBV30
AWSRLVGRTPDSPLH
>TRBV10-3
AISETVNTEAF
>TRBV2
ASSERGQGETEAF
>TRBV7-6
ASSLEKRPTYEQY
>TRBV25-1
ASSEASGDGNQPQH
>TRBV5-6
ASRDGGMRPPLH
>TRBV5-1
ASSSGGAWDEQY
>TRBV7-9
ASSQGAADTQY
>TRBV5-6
ASSPLRTNTEAF
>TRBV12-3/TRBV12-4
ASSLEGDQPQH
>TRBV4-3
ASSQDGIRNYGYT
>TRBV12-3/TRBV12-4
ASSARTGADTQY
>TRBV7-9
ASSDSPAEQY
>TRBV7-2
ASSLPPSLGYT
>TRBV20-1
SFILGGPNTEAF
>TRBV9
ASSASISGEQF